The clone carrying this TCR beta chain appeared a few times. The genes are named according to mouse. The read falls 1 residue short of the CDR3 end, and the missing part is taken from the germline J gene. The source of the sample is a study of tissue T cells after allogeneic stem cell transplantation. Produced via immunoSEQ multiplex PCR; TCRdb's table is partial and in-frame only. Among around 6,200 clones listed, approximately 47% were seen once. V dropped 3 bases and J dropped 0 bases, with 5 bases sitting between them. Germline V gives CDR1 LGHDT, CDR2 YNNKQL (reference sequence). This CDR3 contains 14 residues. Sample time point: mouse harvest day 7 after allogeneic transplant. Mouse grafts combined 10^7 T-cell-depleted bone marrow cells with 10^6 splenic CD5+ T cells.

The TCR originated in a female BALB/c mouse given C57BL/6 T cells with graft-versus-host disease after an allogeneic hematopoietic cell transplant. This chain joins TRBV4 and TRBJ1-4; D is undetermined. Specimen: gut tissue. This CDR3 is CASSYRFSNERLFF. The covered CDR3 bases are TGTGCCAGCAGCTACAGGTTTTCCAACGAAAGATTATTT.